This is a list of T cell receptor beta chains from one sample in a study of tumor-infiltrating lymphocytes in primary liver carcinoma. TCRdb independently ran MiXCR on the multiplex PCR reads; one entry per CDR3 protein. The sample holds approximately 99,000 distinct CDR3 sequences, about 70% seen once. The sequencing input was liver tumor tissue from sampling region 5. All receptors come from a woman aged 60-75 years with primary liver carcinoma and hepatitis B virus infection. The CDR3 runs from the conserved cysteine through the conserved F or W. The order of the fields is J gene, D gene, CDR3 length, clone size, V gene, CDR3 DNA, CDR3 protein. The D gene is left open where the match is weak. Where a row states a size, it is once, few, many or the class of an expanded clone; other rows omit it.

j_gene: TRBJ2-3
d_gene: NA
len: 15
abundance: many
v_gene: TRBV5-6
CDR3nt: TGTGCCAGCAGCTTCTTTGACGGTCGCACAGATACGCAGTATTTT
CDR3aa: CASSFFDGRTDTQYF

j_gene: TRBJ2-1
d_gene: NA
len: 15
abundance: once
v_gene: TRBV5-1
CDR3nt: TGCGCCAGCATCTTGTGGCGGGGAAGAGGTGATGAGCAGTTCTTC
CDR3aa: CASILWRGRGDEQFF

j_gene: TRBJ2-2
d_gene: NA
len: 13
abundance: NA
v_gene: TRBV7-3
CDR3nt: TGTGCCAGCAGCCCTACCAAGGGTTGGGAGCTGTTTTTT
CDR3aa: CASSPTKGWELFF

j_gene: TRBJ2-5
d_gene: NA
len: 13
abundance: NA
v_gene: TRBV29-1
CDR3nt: TGCCGCGTTGAAGATCCCACCCAAGAGACCCAGTACTTC
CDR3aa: CRVEDPTQETQYF

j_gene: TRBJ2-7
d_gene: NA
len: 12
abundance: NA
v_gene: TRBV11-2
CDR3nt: TGCGCCAGCAGCTTAGGGAAAAACGAGCAGTGCTTC
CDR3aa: CASSLGKNEQCF

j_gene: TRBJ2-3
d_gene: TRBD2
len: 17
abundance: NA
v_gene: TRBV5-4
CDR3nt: TGTGCCAGCAGCCCCACCTATGGTGGGACTAGCACATATACGCTGTATTTT
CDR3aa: CASSPTYGGTSTYTLYF

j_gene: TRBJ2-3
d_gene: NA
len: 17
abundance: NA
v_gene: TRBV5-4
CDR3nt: TGTGCCAGCGGCCCACGACAGTGTACGATGGTTGGAGATACGCAGTATTTT
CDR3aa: CASGPRQCTMVGDTQYF

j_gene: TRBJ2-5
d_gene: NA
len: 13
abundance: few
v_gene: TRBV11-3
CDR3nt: TGTGCCAGCAGCTTTAACGGGGAAGAGACCCAGTACTTC
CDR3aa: CASSFNGEETQYF

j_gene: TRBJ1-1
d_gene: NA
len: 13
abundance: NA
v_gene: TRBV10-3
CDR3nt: TGTACCACCGAGCCGGGGGGGGTCACTGAAGCTTTCTTT
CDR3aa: CTTEPGGVTEAFF

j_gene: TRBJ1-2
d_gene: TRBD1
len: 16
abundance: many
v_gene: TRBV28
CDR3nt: TGTGCCAGCAGTTCCGGGTCCGGGACAGACTTGAATGGCTACACCTTC
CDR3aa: CASSSGSGTDLNGYTF

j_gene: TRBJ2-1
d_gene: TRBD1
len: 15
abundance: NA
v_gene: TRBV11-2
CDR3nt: TGTGCTAGCAGTTTCAACAGGGGAAAGGGCAATGTGCAGTTCTTC
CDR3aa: CASSFNRGKGNVQFF

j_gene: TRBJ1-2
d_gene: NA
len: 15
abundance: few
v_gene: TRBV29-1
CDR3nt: TGCAGCGTTGAAGATCTTCGCAGGGAAGGCGGTGGCTACACCTTC
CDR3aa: CSVEDLRREGGGYTF

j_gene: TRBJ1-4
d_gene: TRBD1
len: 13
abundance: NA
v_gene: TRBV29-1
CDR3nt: TGCACCGTTGGGACAGCAACTAATGGAAAACTGTTTTTT
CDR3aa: CTVGTATNGKLFF

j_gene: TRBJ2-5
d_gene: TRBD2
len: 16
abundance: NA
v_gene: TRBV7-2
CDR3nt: TGTGCCAGCAGCTTAGCGGTTCGGGTAGCGGGGGGGGCCCAGTACTTC
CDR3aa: CASSLAVRVAGGAQYF

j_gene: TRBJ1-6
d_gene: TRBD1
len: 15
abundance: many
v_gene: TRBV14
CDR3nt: TGTGCCAGCAGCTTGCTCGGGACAGGGAATTCACCCCTCCACTTT
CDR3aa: CASSLLGTGNSPLHF

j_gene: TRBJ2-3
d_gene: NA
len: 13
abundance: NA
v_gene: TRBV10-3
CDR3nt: TGTGCCTCCAACTCCGGGACTTCAGATACGCACTATTTT
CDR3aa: CASNSGTSDTHYF

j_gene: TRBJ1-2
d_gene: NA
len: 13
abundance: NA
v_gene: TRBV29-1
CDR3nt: NA
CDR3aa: CSVGTGTNYGCTF

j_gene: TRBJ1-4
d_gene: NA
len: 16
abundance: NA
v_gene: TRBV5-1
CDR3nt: TGCGCCAGCAACTCGGGCCCGATCGGAACTAATGAAAAACTGTTTTTT
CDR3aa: CASNSGPIGTNEKLFF

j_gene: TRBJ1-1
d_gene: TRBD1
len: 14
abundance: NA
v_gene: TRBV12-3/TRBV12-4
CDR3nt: TGCACCAGCAGCCCGCAGGGGGGGCTCACTGAAGCTTTCTTT
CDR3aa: CTSSPQGGLTEAFF